The 12 T cell receptor beta chains given below trace back to one sample, sequenced in a study of cytomegalovirus exposure and HLA in healthy donors. This PCR relied on a set of 60 Vbeta primers and 13 Jbeta primers. The assay was immunoSEQ multiplex PCR, and TCRdb's table has in-frame clones only and misses some. This sample has roughly 130,000 clones, with roughly 83% found just once. Sequencing input: PBMCs. These receptors were taken from a man aged 18-30 years in good health and CMV-seronegative.

The chain links TRBV7-2 to TRBJ2-1, with D perhaps matching TRBD1 (5 bases). V gave up 1 base and J gave up 7 bases, with 11 bases separating them. CDR3 length equals 14 residues. Per germline, CDR1 SGHTA and CDR2 FQGNSA. The CDR3 region is CASSLVQGRNEQFF. The DNA of the CDR3 is TGTGCCAGCAGCTTAGTTCAGGGTAGGAATGAGCAGTTCTTC.

This chain connects TRBV30 to TRBJ1-1, with D possibly being TRBD1 (5 bases). Germline CDR1 and CDR2: GTSNPN and SVGIG (reference sequence). Trimming removed 2 bases at V and 0 bases at J, with 10 bases between. The CDR3 is made up of 14 amino acids. CDR3 in DNA: TGTGCCTGGAGTCGGTCAGGGATGAACACTGAAGCTTTCTTT. It yields the protein CAWSRSGMNTEAFF.

This chain uses TRBV11-2 with TRBJ1-1; possibly TRBD1 for D (5 bases). The V end lost 6 bases, the J end lost 1 base, and 21 bases lay between the germline ends. This CDR3 is built from 17 residues. Looked up from germline, CDR1 is SGHAT and CDR2 is FQNNGV. The DNA for the CDR3 is TGTGCCAGCAGGTTACCGACGGGGGGTTTTGGGAACACTGAAGCTTTCTTT. Protein sequence: CASRLPTGGFGNTEAFF.

This chain links TRBV5-1 with TRBJ1-6; D is possibly TRBD1 (6 bases). V was shortened by 4 bases and J by 6 bases, with 11 bases between the two germline ends. The CDR3 is 14 amino acids. Per germline, CDR1 SGHRS and CDR2 YFSETQ. The CDR3 loop is CASSRGQPNSPLHF. In DNA form, the CDR3 reads TGCGCCAGCAGCCGCGGACAGCCTAATTCACCCCTCCACTTT.

The CDR3 protein is CAWTRGTGNGYTF. The CDR3 DNA follows: TGTGCCTGGACCCGTGGGACAGGGAATGGCTACACCTTC. The chain uses TRBV30 and TRBJ1-2; 9 bases align to TRBD1. The CDR3 spans 13 residues. V trimming: 4 bases; J trimming: 6 bases; junction bases outside the gene matches: 6. Germline V gives CDR1 GTSNPN, CDR2 SVGIG (reference sequence). The variable domain in full, with the rest retrieved from reference TRBV30 and TRBJ1-2, is SQTIHQWPATLVQPVGSPLSLECTVEGTSNPNLYWYRQAAGRGLQLLFYSVGIGQISSEVPQNLSASRPQDRQFILSSKKLLLSDSGFYLCAWTRGTGNGYTFGSGTRLTVV.

The chain combines TRBV7-3 with TRBJ2-7, with a tentative D call TRBD1 (7 bases). The CDR3 runs to 15 residues. CDR1 is SGHTA and CDR2 is FQGTGA in the germline V gene. Trimming removed 2 bases at V and 2 bases at J, with 13 bases between. The CDR3 sequence is CASSLSGGGPYEQYF. The CDR3 DNA follows: TGTGCCAGCAGCTTATCCGGAGGGGGCCCCTACGAGCAGTACTTC.

This clone was seen once. V is TRBV7-2 and J is TRBJ2-7, with 9 bases matching TRBD2. The CDR3 consists of 18 residues. Germline-derived CDR1 and CDR2 are SGHTA and FQGNSA. V shed 3 bases, J shed 0 bases, and the junction held 12 bases outside the gene matches. CDR3 in amino acids: CASSLRTGTSKTSYEQYF. CDR3 DNA: TGTGCCAGCAGCTTGAGGACCGGGACTAGCAAAACCTCCTACGAGCAGTACTTC.

The chain is built from TRBV9 and TRBJ2-3; D is unresolved. CDR1 and CDR2 (germline): SGDLS, YYNGEE. Trimming shortened V by 1 base and J by 6 bases, and 9 bases separated the two germline ends. CDR3 length: 13 amino acids. The CDR3 loop is CASSVPWADTQYF. In DNA, the CDR3 is TGTGCCAGCAGCGTACCTTGGGCCGATACGCAGTATTTT.

J is TRBJ1-2 and V is TRBV6-1; 7 bases align to TRBD1. V lost 7 bases and J lost 4; bases outside the gene matches: 9. In germline, CDR1 is MNHNS, CDR2 SASEGT. This CDR3 comprises 14 residues. The CDR3 spells CASKAPGGSYGYTF. The CDR3 nucleotides are TGTGCCAGCAAAGCCCCAGGGGGTTCCTATGGCTACACCTTC.

The chain joins TRBV4-1 to TRBJ2-1, with 10 bases lining up with TRBD2. V dropped 1 base and J dropped 2; count of bases not matched to a gene: 8. Germline CDR1 is MGHRA and CDR2 is YSYEKL. CDR3 size: 18 residues. CDR3 bases: TGCGCCAGCAGCCAAGTGGTCCAACTAGCGGGACCCTACAATGAGCAGTTCTTC. It encodes CASSQVVQLAGPYNEQFF.

This clone has a single count. The chain's CDR3 is CASNPDRRGNSPLHF. CDR3 nucleotide sequence: TGTGCCAGCAACCCCGACAGGCGGGGGAATTCACCCCTCCACTTT. The rearrangement links TRBV6-5 to TRBJ1-6; D possibly corresponds to TRBD1 (6 bases). The V end was cut by 7 bases, the J end by 7 bases, with 17 bases between. The CDR3 spans 15 residues. CDR1 MNHEY and CDR2 SVGAGI come from the germline V gene.

The genes are TRBV30 and TRBJ1-4; D might be TRBD1 (5 bases). The CDR3 totals 15 residues. V dropped 0 bases and J dropped 3 bases, with 11 bases sitting between them. Germline CDR1 reads GTSNPN; CDR2 reads SVGIG (reference sequence). The CDR3 bases are TGTGCCTGGAGTGTTAACCGGGGGGCTAATGAAAAACTGTTTTTT. Its protein product is CAWSVNRGANEKLFF.